This entry concerns a single T cell receptor beta chain. This specimen belongs to a study of CD8+ T cells in alopecia areata. Sequencing relied on a cDNA template that was reverse transcribed from extracted RNA. Clones were sequenced by immunoSEQ multiplex PCR, and TCRdb holds only the in-frame ones, with some missing. The sample shows 250,000 or so clones, 67% of them seen only once. Germline V gene sequence: CDR1 SEHNR, CDR2 FQNEAQ (reference sequence). The CDR3 runs 11 residues. The V gene lost 3 bases and the J gene lost 5 bases, with 3 bases spanning the gap. The TCR sequence derives from a human donor with alopecia areata. The sequences come from CD4+ T cells sorted from blood, collected at week 0. The genes are TRBV7-9 and TRBJ2-3; D is uncertain. CDR3 DNA: TGTGCCAGCAGCTTTAGAGATACGCAGTATTTT. This gives the protein CASSFRDTQYF.